The 10 T cell receptor beta chains presented below share a single source sample, sequenced in a study of CD8+ T cells in alopecia areata. RNA was isolated and reverse transcribed to cDNA, the sequencing template. The data were produced by immunoSEQ multiplex PCR, yet TCRdb's version contains in-frame clones alone and is incomplete. The data contain hundreds of thousands of clones, roughly 69% of them seen just once; the ten biggest clones take up roughly 1.2%. Here the sequenced sample was CD4+ T cells sorted from blood, taken at week 0. The source is a human donor with alopecia areata.

The chain links TRBV7-2 to TRBJ2-3; a weak D match, TRBD1 (5 bases). The CDR3 covers 14 residues. The V and J ends lost 5 bases and 3 bases respectively, with 12 bases between them. Germline V gene lookup returns CDR1 SGHTA and CDR2 FQGNSA. The CDR3 sequence is CASSPPGPTDTQYF. Written as DNA, the CDR3 is TGTGCCAGCAGCCCTCCAGGGCCTACAGATACGCAGTATTTT. Using reference TRBV7-2 and TRBJ2-3 for the parts outside the CDR3, the full variable domain is GAGVSQSPSNKVTEKGKDVELRCDPISGHTALYWYRQSLGQGLEFLIYFQGNSAPDKSGLPSDRFSAERTGGSVSTLTIQRTQQEDSAVYLCASSPPGPTDTQYFGPGTRLTVL.

This clone was recorded a few times. The genes are TRBV15 and TRBJ1-4; no reliable D call. The germline V and J ends were trimmed by 5 bases and 8 bases, with 12 bases remaining between them. The CDR3 spans 13 residues. Germline CDR1 is LNHNV and CDR2 is YYDKDF (reference sequence). CDR3 amino acids: CATSYGREEKLFF. In nucleotides, the CDR3 is TGTGCCACCAGCTACGGAAGAGAGGAAAAACTGTTTTTT.

The chain combines TRBV6-6 with TRBJ1-5, with a possible D match to TRBD1 (5 bases). CDR1 is MNHNY, CDR2 SVGAGI, per germline (reference sequence). This CDR3 is built from 14 residues. V shed 5 bases and J shed 2 bases, with 10 bases lying between them. CDR3 bases: TGTGCCAGCAGTCCTCAGGGAGGCAATCAGCCCCAGCATTTT. It is translated as CASSPQGGNQPQHF.

The chain uses TRBV15 and TRBJ2-7; 7 nucleotides align to TRBD1. There are 15 residues in the CDR3. The junction had 6 bases not matched to a gene; V was cut back by 4 bases and J by 0 bases. Looked up from germline, CDR1 is LNHNV and CDR2 is YYDKDF (reference sequence). The CDR3, as DNA: TGTGCCACCAGCATCGGACAGGCGGGCTCCTACGAGCAGTACTTC. Translation: CATSIGQAGSYEQYF.

DNA of the CDR3: TGTGCCAGCAGCTTAAGTCGGGCTACGCAAGAGACCCAGTACTTC. Protein: CASSLSRATQETQYF. V and J are TRBV7-3 and TRBJ2-5; D remains ambiguous. With 1 base removed from V and 2 bases from J, the gap between germline ends came to 11 bases. Germline assignment: CDR1 SGHTA and CDR2 FQGTGA. The CDR3 consists of 15 residues.

The chain carries TRBV30 and TRBJ2-1, with D tentatively TRBD1 or TRBD2 (6 bases each). Germline V gene lookup returns CDR1 GTSNPN and CDR2 SVGIG (reference sequence). CDR3 length: 14 amino acids. Trimming removed 3 bases at V and 4 bases at J, with 13 bases between. The CDR3: CAWRGGPFYNEQFF. CDR3 in DNA: TGTGCCTGGAGGGGGGGCCCTTTTTACAATGAGCAGTTCTTC.

The chain recombines TRBV5-1 with TRBJ1-1; D is possibly TRBD1 (5 bases). The V and J ends lost 5 bases and 1 base respectively, with 12 bases between them. The germline CDR1 and CDR2 sequences are SGHRS and YFSETQ. CDR3 size: 14 residues. CDR3 protein: CASSSGQPNTEAFF. CDR3 DNA: TGCGCCAGCAGTTCCGGACAACCGAACACTGAAGCTTTCTTT.

In regard to this clone: The same CDR3 also results from other DNA sequences found in this sample. The chain has TRBV18 and TRBJ2-6; D remains ambiguous. CDR3 length: 14 amino acids. Per germline, CDR1 KGHSH and CDR2 LQKENI. V was pared by 0 bases and J by 1 base, with 1 base between. The CDR3, as DNA: TGTGCCAGCTCACCACCGTCTGGGGCCAACGTCCTGACTTTC. It translates to CASSPPSGANVLTF.

The rearrangement links TRBV29-1 to TRBJ2-6; D ambiguous. Per germline, CDR1 SQVTM and CDR2 ANQGSEA. The CDR3 sequence is 12 residues long. The V and J ends lost 8 bases and 2 bases respectively, with 7 bases between them. Here the CDR3 DNA reads TGCAGCTCACTCACTGGGGCCAACGTCCTGACTTTC. This sequence encodes CSSLTGANVLTF.

The V and J genes are TRBV18 and TRBJ2-5, with D maybe TRBD1 (5 bases). There are 15 residues in the CDR3. CDR1 is KGHSH and CDR2 is LQKENI in the germline V gene. V was pared by 4 bases and J by 2 bases, with 14 bases between. The CDR3 loop reads CASSRSSGWQETQYF. CDR3 nucleotides: TGTGCCAGCTCACGGTCGTCAGGGTGGCAAGAGACCCAGTACTTC.